Following are 15 T cell receptor beta chains from one sample sequenced in a study of T cells after yellow fever vaccination. TCRdb fed the 5' RACE reads into MiXCR, producing one record per CDR3 protein. The sample consists of approximately 160,000 distinct CDR3 sequences, 9.3% of them appearing once. Sample: CD8+ T cells sorted from PBMCs, taken 45 days after the yellow fever booster vaccination. The receptors shown here come from a man between 18 and 35 years old who received the YFV17D yellow fever vaccine.

In this sample, this clonotype turned up a few times. The gene calls are TRBV4-2 and TRBJ1-1, with D unclear. The CDR3 is 14 residues long. V was clipped by 4 bases and J by 0 bases, with 9 bases between them. CDR1 is LGHNA, CDR2 YNFKEQ, per germline. CDR3: CASSPTNVNTEAFF. CDR3 sequence (DNA): TGTGCCAGCAGCCCGACAAACGTGAACACTGAAGCTTTCTTT.

The table lists this clonotype with many counts. The chain recombines TRBV24-1 with TRBJ2-1; D perhaps matches TRBD2 (5 bases). The CDR3 covers 15 residues. Between the trimmed V and J ends, which lost 4 bases and 7 bases, there was a span of 16 bases. Germline values: CDR1 KGHDR, CDR2 SFDVKD. The CDR3 loop is CATSERPDRGNEQFF. Written as DNA, the CDR3 is TGTGCCACCAGTGAACGTCCGGATCGGGGAAATGAGCAGTTCTTC.

The genes are TRBV15 and TRBJ1-1; possibly TRBD1 for D (6 bases). Germline loops: CDR1 LNHNV, CDR2 YYDKDF (reference sequence). CDR3 length: 14 residues. V lost 5 bases and J lost 8, with 18 bases in between. DNA of the CDR3: TGTGCCACCAGCGCCCGGGGGGCAGCGGGAGAAGCTTTCTTT. It yields the protein CATSARGAAGEAFF. The full variable domain, with the rest looked up from reference TRBV15 and TRBJ1-1, is DAMVIQNPRYQVTQFGKPVTLSCSQTLNHNVMYWYQQKSSQAPKLLFHYYDKDFNNEADTPDNFQSRRPNTSFCFLDIRSPGLGDTAMYLCATSARGAAGEAFFGQGTRLTVV.

This sequence joins TRBV14 and TRBJ2-3, with a possible D match to TRBD1 (5 bases). Germline CDR1 is SGHDN and CDR2 is FVKESK. The V gene lost 0 bases and the J gene lost 2 bases, with 9 bases spanning the gap. The CDR3 runs 15 residues. The CDR3 is CASSQDDSFTDTQYF. CDR3 in DNA: TGTGCCAGCAGCCAAGATGACAGCTTCACAGATACGCAGTATTTT. Complete variable domain (other parts from reference TRBV14 and TRBJ2-3): EAGVTQFPSHSVIEKGQTVTLRCDPISGHDNLYWYRRVMGKEIKFLLHFVKESKQDESGMPNNRFLAERTGGTYSTLKVQPAELEDSGVYFCASSQDDSFTDTQYFGPGTRLTVL.

A few counts support this clonotype. The chain uses TRBV4-1 and TRBJ2-1; tentative D call: TRBD2 (6 bases). The CDR3 has 15 residues. Germline V gives CDR1 MGHRA, CDR2 YSYEKL. V was cut by 4 bases and J by 7 bases, with 17 bases left in between. The CDR3 DNA is TGCGCCAGCAGCCTGCTACCGGGACTCTTGAATGAGCAGTTCTTC. Translating gives CASSLLPGLLNEQFF.

This chain links TRBV5-4 with TRBJ1-2, with D hard to call. Germline loops: CDR1 SGHNT, CDR2 YYREEE (reference sequence). The length of the CDR3 is 18 residues. Trimming removed 3 bases from V and 4 bases from J, with 25 bases in between. The CDR3 region has the DNA TGTGCCAGCAGCTCCCTGGGCGTAACACGGAATTTACTCTATGGCTACACCTTC. This encodes CASSSLGVTRNLLYGYTF.

The chain has TRBV11-2 and TRBJ2-2; 8 bases align to TRBD1. V lost 6 bases, J lost 0 bases, and 6 bases stayed unmatched. Germline V CDR1 and CDR2: SGHAT, FQNNGV. This CDR3 is 16 amino acids long. CDR3 loop: CASRPGQAANTGELFF. Written as DNA, the CDR3 is TGTGCCAGCAGGCCGGGACAGGCAGCGAACACCGGGGAGCTGTTTTTT.

This clonotype was counted a few times. V and J are TRBV7-3 and TRBJ2-3; D possibly uses TRBD1 or TRBD2 (5 bases each). V was clipped by 1 base and J by 4 bases, with 12 bases between them. In germline, CDR1 is SGHTA, CDR2 FQGTGA. The CDR3 covers 15 residues. The CDR3 is CASSLIGGSPDTQYF. CDR3 DNA sequence: TGTGCCAGCAGCTTAATTGGGGGTAGTCCAGATACGCAGTATTTT.

This clonotype turned up a few times. This chain joins TRBV7-9 and TRBJ2-5; 14 bases agree with TRBD2. This CDR3 is built from 16 residues. Germline-derived CDR1 and CDR2 are SEHNR and FQNEAQ (reference sequence). The V and J ends lost 3 bases and 3 bases, in that order; junction bases with no gene match: 3. The CDR3 region is CASSFMTSGGEETQYF. For the CDR3, the DNA is TGTGCCAGCAGCTTCATGACTAGCGGGGGGGAAGAGACCCAGTACTTC.

This clonotype was counted between two and nine times. The chain uses TRBV4-1 and TRBJ1-5; tentatively, D is TRBD1 (5 bases). Trimming removed 3 bases from V and 7 bases from J, with 10 bases in between. CDR3 length equals 13 residues. Germline V gives CDR1 MGHRA, CDR2 YSYEKL. CDR3 in amino acids: CASSHWGLQPQHF. CDR3 sequence (DNA): TGCGCCAGCAGCCACTGGGGCTTACAGCCCCAGCATTTT.

This rearrangement joins TRBV27 to TRBJ2-2; a possible D gene is TRBD1 (6 bases). Germline V gene lookup returns CDR1 MNHEY and CDR2 SMNVEV (reference sequence). This CDR3 is 18 amino acids long. V was clipped by 5 bases and J by 6 bases, with 25 bases between them. CDR3 sequence reads: CASSPKPGAIGRAGELFF. The CDR3, as DNA: TGTGCCAGCAGTCCGAAACCAGGGGCCATTGGTAGGGCCGGGGAGCTGTTTTTT.

A few counts support this clonotype. This rearrangement joins TRBV7-8 to TRBJ2-3; no definite D call. Germline CDR1 SGHVS, CDR2 FQNEAQ. The ends were cut back, 2 bases at V and 0 bases at J, with 9 bases in the middle. This CDR3 is built from 15 residues. The CDR3 here is CASSLSGRSTDTQYF. The CDR3 DNA is TGTGCCAGCAGCTTATCGGGCAGGAGCACAGATACGCAGTATTTT.

This clonotype was detected many times. Here the CDR3 reads CASSLASLAKGHEQFF. The CDR3 DNA reads as TGTGCCAGCAGCTTAGCATCACTAGCAAAAGGGCATGAGCAGTTCTTC. The rearrangement links TRBV7-9 to TRBJ2-1; D is possibly TRBD2 (6 bases). Trimming removed 0 bases at V and 8 bases at J, with 17 bases between. The CDR3 runs 16 residues. Germline lookup yields CDR1 SEHNR and CDR2 FQNEAQ (reference sequence).

This clonotype turned up a few times. This sequence joins TRBV11-2 and TRBJ1-2; 7 nucleotides match TRBD1. Unmatched junction bases numbered 9, after V lost 1 base and J lost 7 bases. In germline, CDR1 is SGHAT, CDR2 FQNNGV. CDR3 length: 15 amino acids. The DNA of the CDR3 is TGTGCCAGCAGCTTAGCCGACAGGGAGGTTGGTGGCTACACCTTC. As protein: CASSLADREVGGYTF.

The chain joins TRBV7-9 to TRBJ1-3; TRBD1 aligns across 10 bases. Germline assignment: CDR1 SEHNR and CDR2 FQNEAQ (reference sequence). The CDR3 is 16 amino acids. V lost 6 bases, J lost 2 bases, and 7 bases stayed unmatched. The CDR3: CASRSGTGETGNTIYF. The CDR3 DNA follows: TGTGCCAGCAGATCCGGGACAGGGGAGACTGGAAACACCATATATTTT.